A selection of T cell receptor beta chains follows, all from one sample in a study of human T cells and chemical hapten exposure. In TCRdb, the RACE reads were re-called with MiXCR into one record per CDR3 protein. The sample holds about 120,000 distinct CDR3 sequences, roughly 13% seen once. The source material was whole blood, sampled in connection with sensitization to the hapten diphenylcyclopropenone (DPC). Every receptor here comes from a woman aged 18-35 years with alopecia areata. Some clones in this sample may be carry-over from other donors' samples. The CDR3 runs from the conserved cysteine through the conserved F or W.

TRBJ1-1 TRBV28 CASSSHPLGGAFF
TRBJ2-6 TRBV4-3 CASSLNSGANVLTF
TRBJ2-3 TRBV6-4 CASSDSSPDTDTQYF
TRBJ2-7 TRBV29-1 CSVPIFGCYEQYF
TRBJ2-7 TRBV7-9 CASSPPGAGRTYEQYF
TRBJ1-5 TRBV6-2/TRBV6-3 CASSSLTGDRNQPQHF
TRBJ1-1 TRBV7-8 CASSPTSVAEAFF
TRBJ2-1 TRBV7-9 CASSVGTGVYNEQFF
TRBJ1-2 TRBV28 CASSKPGNYGYTF
TRBJ2-2 TRBV29-1 CSTGQNTGELFF
TRBJ2-3 TRBV9 CASSFSGGIDTDTQYF
TRBJ1-2 TRBV11-2 CASSPWSGGGYTF
TRBJ2-1 TRBV18 CASSPSLSSDNEQFF
TRBJ1-6 TRBV29-1 CSVSGQGADSPLHF
TRBJ2-1 TRBV6-2/TRBV6-3 CASSYSLLPSGDEIF
TRBJ1-2 TRBV28 CASSLGAHLGYTF
TRBJ1-2 TRBV7-8 CASSPQGDFKDGYTF
TRBJ2-7 TRBV10-3 CAIRDGAEQYF
TRBJ1-2 TRBV5-6 CASSPGPQSFYGYTF
TRBJ1-1 TRBV11-2 CASSLEAGWDTEAFF
TRBJ2-7 TRBV29-1 CSVVGTYEQYF
TRBJ2-7 TRBV5-6 CASSRYDRSYEQYF
TRBJ2-6 TRBV6-1 CASSDQGSGANVLTF
TRBJ2-7 TRBV2 CASSDGGQYYEQYF
TRBJ2-1 TRBV3-1 CASSPPVGLPRNEQFF
TRBJ2-3 TRBV12-3/TRBV12-4 CASSSVGGGVDTQYF
TRBJ2-7 TRBV29-1 CSAIRAQTYEQYF
TRBJ2-5 TRBV7-3 CASSFGKAETQYF
TRBJ2-7 TRBV10-3 CAINPRWGGDEQYF
TRBJ2-2 TRBV27 CASSADRVNTGELFF
TRBJ1-1 TRBV28 CASRDTGYTEAFF
TRBJ2-1 TRBV2 CASSRPHSSSYNEQFF
TRBJ2-5 TRBV9 CASIPSGEETQYF
TRBJ2-7 TRBV23-1 CASAPQGEPYEQYF
TRBJ1-6 TRBV7-8 CASSPQTGGGGVSPLHF
TRBJ2-1 TRBV9 CASSLGDTLNEQFF
TRBJ2-6 TRBV6-2/TRBV6-3 CASSIGTGGTYSGANVLTF
TRBJ1-6 TRBV27 CASSLLSYNSPLHF
TRBJ2-3 TRBV27 CASSFIGLPTDTQYF
TRBJ2-7 TRBV11-2 CASSLDGMSYEQYF
TRBJ2-1 TRBV6-2/TRBV6-3 CASGTGGTDEQFF
TRBJ2-1 TRBV3-1 CASSQAFSWTSYNEQFF
TRBJ1-5 TRBV18 CASSPSGGLNQPQHF
TRBJ2-1 TRBV2 CASSELRGRSEEQFF